This T cell receptor (beta chain) was sequenced during a study of neoadjuvant anti-PD-1 for oral cavity cancer. Study-level points and caveats: Pretreatment Treg/Th17 ratio correlated inversely with post-treatment tumor clonality.

Time point described: after neoadjuvant nivolumab, at surgical resection. These oral cavity squamous cell carcinomas were HPV-negative and locally advanced. About this clone itself: Its antigen remains unidentified.

V dropped 0 bases and J dropped 5; count of bases not matched to a gene: 3. The V gene's germline CDR1 is LGHNA and CDR2 YNFKEQ. The CDR3 length is 15 residues. Profiled with immunoSEQ multiplex PCR; TCRdb holds only in-frame clones, not every one. The top ten hold 2.4% of the sample, which has 13,000 to 15,000 clones, more than 65% seen once. The rearrangement links TRBV4-2 to TRBJ2-2; 7 bases are shared with TRBD1. This sample comprised PBMCs, obtained after nivolumab (anti-PD-1) treatment. This sequence originates from a person aged 40 to 85 with oral cavity squamous cell carcinoma. This CDR3 reads CASSQDAGGTGELFF. In DNA, the CDR3 is TGTGCCAGCAGCCAAGATGCAGGGGGAACCGGGGAGCTGTTTTTT.